Presented here are 2 T cell receptor beta chains from one specimen sequenced in a study of blood T cell repertoires in COVID-19. The data were produced by immunoSEQ multiplex PCR, yet TCRdb's version contains in-frame clones alone and is incomplete. The sample gives 150,000 to 200,000 clones, roughly 78% of which show up once; approximately 2.9% is in the top ten. Sequenced material: peripheral blood. The receptors originated from a woman of 80 years or more with active or convalescent COVID-19.

The chain links TRBV4-3 to TRBJ1-1; 9 nucleotides match TRBD1. From germline, CDR1 is LGHNA and CDR2 YSLEER. The CDR3 extends over 14 amino acids. The J segment lost 6 bases and the V segment lost 4 bases, leaving 6 bases of the junction unmatched. The CDR3 DNA follows: TGCGCCAGCAGCCCGTCAGACAGGGGGGCTGAAGCTTTCTTT. Translation gives CASSPSDRGAEAFF.

This clone has only one observation. V and J are TRBV5-1 and TRBJ1-1; D is undetermined. From germline, CDR1 is SGHRS and CDR2 YFSETQ. With 7 bases removed from V and 8 bases from J, the gap between germline ends came to 18 bases. This CDR3 contains 13 residues. CDR3 amino acids: CASSSGYRTEAFF. Here the CDR3 DNA reads TGCGCCAGCTCTAGCGGGTATCGAACAGAAGCTTTCTTT.